These T cell receptor beta chains were read from a single sample in a study of identical twins. One entry per CDR3 protein, called by TCRdb with MiXCR from the 5' RACE reads. The sample contains 300,000 or so distinct CDR3 sequences, around 9.7% of which appear only once. A further study also used this sample, focusing on yellow fever vaccine responses in identical twins.

Sequences were obtained from CD8+ T cells sorted from blood. All receptors come from a woman aged 18 to 35 in good health. Each CDR3 is given with its conserved first and last residue. Clone size is stated in some rows and not others, as once, few, many or a class when expanded.

abundance	len	v_gene	CDR3aa
few	12	TRBV6-2/TRBV6-3	CASCSGANVLTF
many	16	TRBV10-3	CAISEPLTGITYEQYF
NA	16	TRBV10-2	CATSPQGGPWADTQYF
many	14	TRBV7-9	CASSPVIGIDEQFF
few	14	TRBV27	CASSPEGPGETQYF
many	15	TRBV15	CATSRPPEISYEQYF
many	12	TRBV28	CASSLYGTGEFF
few	16	TRBV6-4	CASSVGGRSNTGELFF
NA	13	TRBV10-3	CAISAGTPDGYTF
few	10	TRBV28	CASSRDTTNF
few	11	TRBV7-9	CASSIRGEQYF
NA	14	TRBV11-2	CASSAPGLAGEQYF
NA	15	TRBV11-2	CASSLVSANTGELFF
few	15	TRBV28	CASSYNPSGEYGYTF
NA	19	TRBV11-1	CASSLAVRGRISMNTEAFF
few	12	TRBV9	CASRGRGTEAFF
many	13	TRBV20-1	CSARWGIQETQYF
many	15	TRBV28	CASSLFRTSTEEQYF
many	13	TRBV27	CASSLGVTYEQYF
NA	18	TRBV11-1	CASSTGASGALFHYEQYF
NA	14	TRBV5-6	CASSVLASYYEQFF
few	12	TRBV28	CASRTADYEQYF
NA	15	TRBV5-1	CASSLVPPSTDTQYF
few	14	TRBV18	CASSPKGLPYEQYF
many	16	TRBV5-1	CASSPNWDTQLETQYF
few	22	TRBV6-2/TRBV6-3	CASSYHTLAGGLSPSSYNEQFF
NA	15	TRBV19	CASSIDRRNRYEQYF
many	15	TRBV9	CASSALLQGKYGYTF
few	17	TRBV3-1	CASSQGSGGDAKNIQYF
NA	15	TRBV27	CASSPRTSGSDTQYF
many	16	TRBV7-6	CASSPETGGSYNEQFF
many	15	TRBV11-2	CASSLLAGGTNEQFF
many	13	TRBV7-2	CASKSTLRGEQYF
few	13	TRBV12-3/TRBV12-4	CASSLIPAGTQYF
few	14	TRBV15	CATSIYRGADEQFF
NA	12	TRBV4-2	CASSQESYEQYF
many	17	TRBV20-1	CSARALDPTTATNEQFF
few	15	TRBV7-3	CASSLKFGGTDTQYF
NA	15	TRBV13	CASSLGLFPGTEAFF
NA	15	TRBV7-9	CASSLGQSNTGELFF
many	13	TRBV10-3	CAISDRGTGELFF
NA	14	TRBV27	CASRGPGGGFEAFF
many	12	TRBV10-3	CAIRTGQGEAFF
many	15	TRBV6-5	CASSYSRTGGNEQFF
once	13	TRBV7-9	CASSSGGSGELFF
NA	14	TRBV9	CASSGGTLNTEAFF
many	18	TRBV3-1	CASSQDVIRDTPYNEQFF
NA	14	TRBV7-9	CASGFGGTYNEQFF
NA	14	TRBV29-1	CSVEGGAGSNEQYF
few	12	TRBV19	CASSVLRLEQYF
few	16	TRBV7-8	CASSLLSGDITYEQYF
few	19	TRBV4-3	CASSQVSSGPSRSPGELFF